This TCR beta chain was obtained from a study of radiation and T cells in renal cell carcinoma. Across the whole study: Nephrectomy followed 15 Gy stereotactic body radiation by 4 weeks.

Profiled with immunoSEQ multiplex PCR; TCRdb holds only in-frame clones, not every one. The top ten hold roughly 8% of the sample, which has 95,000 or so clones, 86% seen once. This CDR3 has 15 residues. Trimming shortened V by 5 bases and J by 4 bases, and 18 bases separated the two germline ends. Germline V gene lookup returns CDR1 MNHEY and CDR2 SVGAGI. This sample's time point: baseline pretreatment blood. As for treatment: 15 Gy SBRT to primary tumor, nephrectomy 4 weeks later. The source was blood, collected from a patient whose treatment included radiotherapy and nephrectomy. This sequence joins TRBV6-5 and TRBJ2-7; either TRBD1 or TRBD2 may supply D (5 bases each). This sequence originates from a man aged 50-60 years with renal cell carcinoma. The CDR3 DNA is TGTGCCAGCAGTCCTTGGGACCCCCCAACTTACGAGCAGTACTTC. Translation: CASSPWDPPTYEQYF.